The next 3 T cell receptor beta chains were all read from a single sample in a study of blood T cell repertoires in COVID-19. Assay used: immunoSEQ multiplex PCR; TCRdb lists only in-frame clones, some missing. The table lists approximately 490,000 clones, 75% to 90% of them singletons. Specimen: PBMCs or T cells enriched from blood (not recorded which). The origin of the receptors is a woman between 18 and 29 years old who had recovered from COVID-19.

V is TRBV19 and J is TRBJ1-6, with 9 bases identical to TRBD1. V trimming: 6 bases; J trimming: 0 bases; junction bases outside the gene matches: 3. The CDR3 contains 16 residues. Germline CDR1 is LNHDA and CDR2 is SQIVND (reference sequence). The CDR3 DNA is TGTGCCAGTAGGGGGACAGGGAGCTCCTATAATTCACCCCTCCACTTT. Translated, it gives CASRGTGSSYNSPLHF.

The gene calls are TRBV10-3 and TRBJ1-1; 7 bases fit TRBD1. CDR1 is ENHRY and CDR2 is SYGVKD in the germline V gene. Unmatched junction bases numbered 14, after V lost 6 bases and J lost 4 bases. The CDR3 is 16 residues long. CDR3 amino acids: CAIRTGTSWKGTEAFF. CDR3 bases: TGTGCCATCAGGACAGGGACCTCTTGGAAGGGCACTGAAGCTTTCTTT.

The table lists this clone with many counts. CDR3 in amino acids: CASASSGGGTEAFF. The CDR3 DNA reads as TGTGCCAGCGCATCATCAGGGGGAGGAACTGAAGCTTTCTTT. The chain employs TRBV27 and TRBJ1-1, with 7 bases that match TRBD1. The V gene's germline CDR1 is MNHEY and CDR2 SMNVEV (reference sequence). This CDR3 spans 14 amino acids. With V trimmed by 8 bases and J by 5 bases, 11 bases remained unmatched.